This TCR beta chain was retrieved from a study of response to subunit inactivated influenza vaccine. Study-wide findings and caveats: A suggestion made by the authors is that each seasonal influenza vaccination recruits few new T cells.

MiXCR, run by TCRdb on the RT-PCR reads, gives a single entry per CDR3 protein. The sample holds about 300,000 distinct CDR3 sequences, 21% seen once. This clonotype occurred many times. No antigen is known for it. The CDR3 has 18 residues. Trimming cost V 4 bases and J 5 bases; bases outside gene matches: 8. Germline CDR1 and CDR2: MGHDK and SYGVNS. The sequence was collected from a man aged 45-69 years who received an inactivated influenza vaccine. V and J are TRBV25-1 and TRBJ2-1; 16 nucleotides match TRBD2. Sequenced material: PBMCs from blood, taken about 20 months after vaccination. As DNA, the CDR3 is TGTGCCAGCAGTGGGGGACTAGCGGGAGGGCCCAACAACAATGAGCAGTTCTTC. Amino acid sequence: CASSGGLAGGPNNNEQFF.